The 21 T cell receptor beta chains given below trace back to one sample, sequenced in a study of cytomegalovirus exposure and HLA in healthy donors. PCR used 60 Vbeta primers and 13 Jbeta primers. Clones were read by immunoSEQ multiplex PCR, and TCRdb kept only the in-frame ones, dropping some. The repertoire consists of 100,000 to 150,000 clones, with roughly 78% occurring once and the leading ten covering 1%. Sequenced material: PBMCs. Source of these receptors: a man between 40 and 49 years old in good health and CMV-seronegative.

The chain recombines TRBV28 with TRBJ2-1; TRBD1 matches 7 bases. This CDR3 region has 14 residues. Germline CDR1 reads MDHEN; CDR2 reads SYDVKM. V was pared by 10 bases and J by 8 bases, with 14 bases of the junction left unmatched. The CDR3 coding sequence is TGTGCCAACTCCCAGGGGGTTTCTTTCGATGAGCAGTTCTTC. Translating it yields CANSQGVSFDEQFF.

This clone appeared a few times. The V and J genes are TRBV5-4 and TRBJ2-1; 7 bases line up with TRBD1. Losses at the gene ends were 7 bases for V and 8 bases for J; bases not matched to a gene: 12. Germline V lookup: CDR1 SGHNT, CDR2 YYREEE (reference sequence). The CDR3 runs to 14 residues. The CDR3 sequence is CASGWTGNLDEQFF. The DNA for the CDR3 is TGTGCCAGCGGTTGGACAGGCAATCTCGATGAGCAGTTCTTC.

This clone has just a few counts. The rearrangement uses TRBV5-6 and TRBJ1-2, with 8 bases matching TRBD1. J was trimmed by 6 bases and V by 6 bases; bases with no gene match: 7. CDR3 length equals 13 residues. From germline, CDR1 is SGHDT and CDR2 YYEEEE. CDR3 residues: CASNLQGADGYTF. CDR3 DNA: TGTGCCAGCAATCTGCAGGGGGCAGATGGCTACACCTTC.

The chain has TRBV5-5 and TRBJ1-2; D is unclear. The CDR3 is 17 residues long. Germline lookup yields CDR1 SGHKS and CDR2 YYEKEE (reference sequence). Trimming cost V 3 bases and J 3 bases, with 21 bases left between them. CDR3 sequence reads: CASSSRMDSKGHYGYTF. The CDR3 nucleotides are TGTGCCAGCAGCTCCCGAATGGACTCCAAAGGGCACTATGGCTACACCTTC. Based on the CDR3 plus reference TRBV5-5 and TRBJ1-2, the full variable domain is DAGVTQSPTHLIKTRGQQVTLRCSPISGHKSVSWYQQVLGQGPQFIFQYYEKEERGRGNFPDRFSARQFPNYSSELNVNALLLGDSALYLCASSSRMDSKGHYGYTFGSGTRLTVV.

J is TRBJ2-5 and V is TRBV19, with D unresolved. Trimming took off 3 bases at V and 3 bases at J, with 8 bases between the two ends. The length of the CDR3 is 13 residues. Germline CDR1 LNHDA, CDR2 SQIVND (reference sequence). CDR3 DNA sequence: TGTGCCAGTAGTATGGTGTTAGAAGAGACCCAGTACTTC. Translating it yields CASSMVLEETQYF.

CDR3 protein: CASSDPTEFVDQPQHF. CDR3 coding DNA: TGTGCCAGCAGTGATCCGACAGAGTTCGTCGATCAGCCCCAGCATTTT. The chain uses TRBV2 and TRBJ1-5; a weak D match, TRBD1 (5 bases). CDR1 and CDR2 (germline): SNHLY, FYNNEI. This CDR3 is built from 16 residues. The germline V and J ends were trimmed by 3 bases and 5 bases, with 17 bases remaining between them.

The V call is TRBV5-1, the J call TRBJ2-2, with TRBD2 identical over 13 bases. Germline V CDR1 and CDR2: SGHRS, YFSETQ. CDR3 length: 17 residues. Trimming cost V 0 bases and J 6 bases; bases outside gene matches: 5. CDR3 DNA: TGCGCCAGCAGCTTGGGGACTAGCGGGAGAGCGGCCGGGGAGCTGTTTTTT. Translating gives CASSLGTSGRAAGELFF.

This clone was detected only a few times. V gene TRBV18 combines with J gene TRBJ1-4; D may be TRBD1 (5 bases). Germline CDR1 is KGHSH and CDR2 is LQKENI. The CDR3 has 14 residues. Trimming pared 3 bases from V and 4 bases from J, leaving 9 bases between. The CDR3 reads CASSPGLNNEKLFF. DNA for the CDR3: TGTGCCAGCTCACCGGGACTGAATAATGAAAAACTGTTTTTT.

The V call is TRBV18, the J call TRBJ1-2, with D unclear. Germline V CDR1 and CDR2: KGHSH, LQKENI. This CDR3 has 16 amino acids. V lost 0 bases and J 3 bases, leaving 14 bases between the germline ends. The CDR3 bases are TGTGCCAGCTCACCACCGCAGGTCCCCTTTGACTATGGCTACACCTTC. Translating it yields CASSPPQVPFDYGYTF.

This clone has just a few counts. The chain employs TRBV4-1 and TRBJ2-1; 10 bases agree with TRBD2. Germline assignment: CDR1 MGHRA and CDR2 YSYEKL. CDR3 length equals 15 residues. V shed 4 bases, J shed 4 bases, and the junction held 4 bases outside the gene matches. CDR3 nucleotide sequence: TGCGCCAGCAGCCGAGCGGGGGGGCCGTACAATGAGCAGTTCTTC. It specifies CASSRAGGPYNEQFF.

This clone has a handful of counts. The chain combines TRBV6-6 with TRBJ2-2; no clear D. Trimming cost V 6 bases and J 7 bases, with 9 bases left between them. The germline V gene has CDR1 MNHNY and CDR2 SVGAGI (reference sequence). CDR3 size: 12 residues. CDR3 DNA: TGTGCCAGCAGACTTACCCTCGGGGAGCTGTTTTTT. This translates into CASRLTLGELFF.

This clone was detected only once. The chain uses TRBV2 and TRBJ1-1; a possible D gene is TRBD1 (6 bases). Between the trimmed V and J ends, which lost 4 bases and 0 bases, there was a span of 6 bases. Germline V lookup: CDR1 SNHLY, CDR2 FYNNEI. This CDR3 has 13 residues. CDR3 residues: CASSGTVNTEAFF. CDR3 nucleotide sequence: TGTGCCAGCAGTGGGACAGTGAACACTGAAGCTTTCTTT. Filled out from reference TRBV2 and TRBJ1-1, the complete variable domain reads EPEVTQTPSHQVTQMGQEVILRCVPISNHLYFYWYRQILGQKVEFLVSFYNNEISEKSEIFDDQFSVERPDGSNFTLKIRSTKLEDSAMYFCASSGTVNTEAFFGQGTRLTVV.

The chain is built from TRBV6-5 and TRBJ2-1; D might be TRBD1 (7 bases). Germline assignment: CDR1 MNHEY and CDR2 SVGAGI. The ends were cut back, 6 bases at V and 0 bases at J, with 15 bases in the middle. CDR3 length equals 16 residues. The CDR3 DNA is TGTGCCAGCAGATACAGGGGACTCTCCTCCTACAATGAGCAGTTCTTC. Its protein product is CASRYRGLSSYNEQFF.

The J gene is TRBJ2-1, the V gene TRBV27, with D tentatively TRBD2 (5 bases). CDR3 length: 16 residues. Germline CDR1 and CDR2: MNHEY and SMNVEV (reference sequence). V dropped 4 bases and J dropped 3 bases, with 16 bases sitting between them. The CDR3 loop is CASSSQRNMDYNEQFF. Here the CDR3 DNA reads TGTGCCAGCAGTTCACAGCGGAATATGGACTACAATGAGCAGTTCTTC.

The chain has TRBV11-2 and TRBJ1-4; maybe TRBD1 (6 bases). The CDR3 contains 15 residues. CDR1 SGHAT and CDR2 FQNNGV come from the germline V gene. V was pared by 1 base and J by 7 bases, with 13 bases between. The CDR3 coding sequence is TGTGCCAGCAGCTTAGTAGCGCAGGGGCGTGAAAAACTGTTTTTT. This sequence encodes CASSLVAQGREKLFF. Full variable domain (missing parts from reference TRBV11-2 and TRBJ1-4): EAGVAQSPRYKIIEKRQSVAFWCNPISGHATLYWYQQILGQGPKLLIQFQNNGVVDDSQLPKDRFSAERLKGVDSTLKIQPAKLEDSAVYLCASSLVAQGREKLFFGSGTQLSVL.

The V call is TRBV9, the J call TRBJ2-7; the D gene is possibly TRBD2 (6 bases). Germline V gene lookup returns CDR1 SGDLS and CDR2 YYNGEE. The V end was cut by 0 bases, the J end by 3 bases, with 13 bases between. The CDR3 has 15 amino acids. The CDR3 spells CASSVAPSELYEQYF. CDR3 DNA sequence: TGTGCCAGCAGCGTAGCTCCTAGCGAGCTCTACGAGCAGTACTTC.

This chain links TRBV7-9 with TRBJ2-1; TRBD2 aligns across 10 bases. V trimming: 5 bases; J trimming: 9 bases; junction bases outside the gene matches: 7. Germline V CDR1 and CDR2: SEHNR, FQNEAQ (reference sequence). The CDR3 runs 14 residues. The CDR3 sequence is CASSALAGVGEQFF. CDR3 DNA sequence: TGTGCCAGCAGCGCTCTAGCGGGAGTGGGTGAGCAGTTCTTC.

This chain links TRBV5-1 with TRBJ1-4; perhaps TRBD1 as D (5 bases). V lost 4 bases, J lost 3 bases, and 16 bases lay in between. CDR3 size: 16 residues. CDR1 and CDR2 (germline): SGHRS, YFSETQ. In DNA, the CDR3 is TGCGCCAGCAGCCCCAATTGGGGGGTACCTAATGAAAAACTGTTTTTT. This translates into CASSPNWGVPNEKLFF.

This clone was seen once. The chain links TRBV5-1 to TRBJ2-1; the match to TRBD2 covers 12 bases. The CDR3 is 21 residues long. J was trimmed by 2 bases and V by 4 bases; bases with no gene match: 19. In germline, CDR1 is SGHRS, CDR2 YFSETQ. The CDR3 nucleotides read TGCGCCAGCAGCCCTAACCCCGGGCTAGCGGGGGGGACCGCCACCTACAATGAGCAGTTCTTC. Translated: CASSPNPGLAGGTATYNEQFF.

The chain joins TRBV27 to TRBJ2-5; TRBD1 agrees at 7 bases. The germline V gene encodes CDR1 MNHEY and CDR2 SMNVEV (reference sequence). V was pared by 3 bases and J by 2 bases, with 6 bases of the junction left unmatched. This CDR3 is built from 15 residues. The CDR3 reads CASSFLGQTQETQYF. The DNA for the CDR3 is TGTGCCAGCAGTTTCCTGGGACAGACGCAAGAGACCCAGTACTTC.

This rearrangement joins TRBV6-5 to TRBJ2-7; 11 nucleotides agree with TRBD1. The germline gives CDR1 MNHEY, CDR2 SVGAGI. J was trimmed by 12 bases and V by 5 bases; bases with no gene match: 6. This CDR3 comprises 12 residues. The CDR3 sequence: CASSPDRGRLYF. DNA for the CDR3: TGTGCCAGCAGTCCGGACAGGGGGCGTTTGTACTTC.